Listed below are T cell receptor beta chains from one sample, sequenced in a study of cytomegalovirus exposure and HLA in healthy donors. Sequenced by immunoSEQ multiplex PCR; TCRdb stores in-frame clones only, minus some. The table includes approximately 190,000 clones, around four fifths detected once. The sample taken for sequencing was PBMCs. The receptors derive from a man between 40 and 49 years old in good health and CMV-seropositive. The CDR3 runs from the conserved cysteine through the conserved F or W. The order of the fields is V gene, J gene, CDR3 protein.

V gene: TRBV6-5
J gene: TRBJ2-7
CDR3 protein: CASSYSYSGNYEQYF

V gene: TRBV5-1
J gene: TRBJ2-3
CDR3 protein: CASSLRDREGTDTQYF

V gene: TRBV6-1
J gene: TRBJ1-5
CDR3 protein: CASSASGGLDQPQHF

V gene: TRBV29-1
J gene: TRBJ2-2
CDR3 protein: CSVAGLSFTGELFF

V gene: TRBV6-6
J gene: TRBJ2-1
CDR3 protein: CASSPNSHEQFF

V gene: TRBV11-2
J gene: TRBJ2-7
CDR3 protein: CASRNWDSSYEQYF

V gene: TRBV19
J gene: TRBJ2-2
CDR3 protein: CASSIDPRLNTGELFF

V gene: TRBV28
J gene: TRBJ2-4
CDR3 protein: CASGTPGQGSNIQYF

V gene: TRBV5-4
J gene: TRBJ2-3
CDR3 protein: CASSLQIAGGADTQYF

V gene: TRBV11-2
J gene: TRBJ2-3
CDR3 protein: CASSLDGLAVYSVDTQYF

V gene: TRBV19
J gene: TRBJ2-3
CDR3 protein: CASSTGLGTQYF

V gene: TRBV18
J gene: TRBJ1-4
CDR3 protein: CASSPPGTGVSGEKLFF

V gene: TRBV30
J gene: TRBJ1-1
CDR3 protein: CAWSEGVMNTEAFF

V gene: TRBV15
J gene: TRBJ2-3
CDR3 protein: CATSREIASVTDTQYF

V gene: TRBV2
J gene: TRBJ1-5
CDR3 protein: CASIPDRTGSQHF

V gene: TRBV5-4
J gene: TRBJ2-7
CDR3 protein: CASSLQGAYEQYF

V gene: TRBV6-1
J gene: TRBJ2-1
CDR3 protein: CASRVGLAEQQFF

V gene: TRBV2
J gene: TRBJ2-3
CDR3 protein: CASSGLAGRGSDTQYF

V gene: TRBV9
J gene: TRBJ2-3
CDR3 protein: CASSQTLISTDTQYF

V gene: TRBV19
J gene: TRBJ2-3
CDR3 protein: CASSIISGLAGDTQYF

V gene: TRBV28
J gene: TRBJ1-4
CDR3 protein: CASKGWRSGIEKLFF

V gene: TRBV5-1
J gene: TRBJ1-2
CDR3 protein: CASSLGQIADYGYTF

V gene: TRBV5-1
J gene: TRBJ2-1
CDR3 protein: CASSLLLGSYNEQFF

V gene: TRBV7-2
J gene: TRBJ2-7
CDR3 protein: CASSLDAGGSYEQYF

V gene: TRBV5-1
J gene: TRBJ2-7
CDR3 protein: CASSLAGTGAYEQYF

V gene: TRBV6-1
J gene: .
CDR3 protein: CASSAVIAGAYEQFF

V gene: TRBV19
J gene: TRBJ2-2
CDR3 protein: CASSIGDRGSLGGAGELFF

V gene: TRBV28
J gene: TRBJ1-2
CDR3 protein: CASTTGSYGYTF

V gene: TRBV7-8
J gene: TRBJ2-7
CDR3 protein: CASSSRDREHWEQYF

V gene: TRBV10-3
J gene: TRBJ2-6
CDR3 protein: CAASNRASSGANVLTF

V gene: TRBV25-1
J gene: TRBJ1-2
CDR3 protein: CASSKDSSYGYTF

V gene: TRBV28
J gene: TRBJ2-6
CDR3 protein: CASSVPLGTGGIGANGLTF

V gene: TRBV2
J gene: TRBJ1-1
CDR3 protein: CASRTIRSGTGDATEAFF